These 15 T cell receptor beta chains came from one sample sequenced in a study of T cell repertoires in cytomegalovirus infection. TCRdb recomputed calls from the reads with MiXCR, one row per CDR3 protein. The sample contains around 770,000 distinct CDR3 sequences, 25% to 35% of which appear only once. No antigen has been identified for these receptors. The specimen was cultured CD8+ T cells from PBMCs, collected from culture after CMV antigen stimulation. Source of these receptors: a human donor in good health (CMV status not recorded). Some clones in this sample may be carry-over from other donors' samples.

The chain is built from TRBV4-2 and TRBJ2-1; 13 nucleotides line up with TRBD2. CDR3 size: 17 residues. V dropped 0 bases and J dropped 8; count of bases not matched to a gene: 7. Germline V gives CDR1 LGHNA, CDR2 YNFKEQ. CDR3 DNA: TGTGCCAGCAGCCAAGAAGGGACCGGGACTAGCGGGGATGAGCAGTTCTTC. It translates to CASSQEGTGTSGDEQFF.

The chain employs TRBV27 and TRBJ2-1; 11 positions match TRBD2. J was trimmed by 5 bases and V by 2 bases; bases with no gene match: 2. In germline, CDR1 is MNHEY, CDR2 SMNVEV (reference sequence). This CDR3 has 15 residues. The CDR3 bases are TGTGCCAGCAGTTTAAGACTAGCGGGGAACAATGAGCAGTTCTTC. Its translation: CASSLRLAGNNEQFF.

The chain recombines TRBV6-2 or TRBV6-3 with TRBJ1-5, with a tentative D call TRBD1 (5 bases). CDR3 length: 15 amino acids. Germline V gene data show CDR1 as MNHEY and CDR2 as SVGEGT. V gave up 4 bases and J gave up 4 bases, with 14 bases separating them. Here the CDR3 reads CASSWTDSKNQPQHF. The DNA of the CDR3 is TGTGCCAGCAGTTGGACCGACAGTAAAAATCAGCCCCAGCATTTT.

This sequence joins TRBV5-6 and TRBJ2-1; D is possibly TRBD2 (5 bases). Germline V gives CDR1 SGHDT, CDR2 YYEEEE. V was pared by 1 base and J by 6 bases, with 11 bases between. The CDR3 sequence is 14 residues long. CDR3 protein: CASSLMPGINEQFF. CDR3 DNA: TGTGCCAGCAGCTTGATGCCGGGGATCAATGAGCAGTTCTTC.

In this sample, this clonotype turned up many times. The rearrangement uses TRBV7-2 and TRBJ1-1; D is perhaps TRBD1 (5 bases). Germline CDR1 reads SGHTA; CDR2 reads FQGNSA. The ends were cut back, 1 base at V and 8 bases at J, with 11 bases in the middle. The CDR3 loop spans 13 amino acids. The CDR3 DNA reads TGTGCCAGCAGCTTAGTCACCGGGACGGAAGCTTTCTTT. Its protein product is CASSLVTGTEAFF.

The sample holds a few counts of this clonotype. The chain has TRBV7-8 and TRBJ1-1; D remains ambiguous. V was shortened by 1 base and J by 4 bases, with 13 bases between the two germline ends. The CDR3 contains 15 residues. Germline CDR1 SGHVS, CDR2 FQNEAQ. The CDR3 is CASSLGVDFFTEAFF. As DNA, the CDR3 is TGTGCCAGCAGCTTAGGCGTGGATTTTTTCACTGAAGCTTTCTTT.

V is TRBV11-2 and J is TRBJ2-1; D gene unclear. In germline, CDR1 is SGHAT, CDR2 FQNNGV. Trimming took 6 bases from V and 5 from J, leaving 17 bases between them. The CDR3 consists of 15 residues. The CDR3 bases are TGTGCCAGCAGAAACCTGAGTCGGGCAGACAATGAGCAGTTCTTC. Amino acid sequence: CASRNLSRADNEQFF. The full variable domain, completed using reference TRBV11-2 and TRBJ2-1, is EAGVAQSPRYKIIEKRQSVAFWCNPISGHATLYWYQQILGQGPKLLIQFQNNGVVDDSQLPKDRFSAERLKGVDSTLKIQPAKLEDSAVYLCASRNLSRADNEQFFGPGTRLTVL.

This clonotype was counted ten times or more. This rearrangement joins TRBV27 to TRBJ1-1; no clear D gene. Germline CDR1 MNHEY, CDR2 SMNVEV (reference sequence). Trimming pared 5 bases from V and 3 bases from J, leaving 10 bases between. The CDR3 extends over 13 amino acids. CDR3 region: CASSRQLDTEAFF. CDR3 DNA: TGTGCCAGCAGTCGCCAGCTTGACACTGAAGCTTTCTTT.

The CDR3 region has the DNA TGTGCCATCAAGGGGGGAGAGGGTACGGAGACCCAGTACTTC. It encodes CAIKGGEGTETQYF. The rearrangement joins TRBV10-3 to TRBJ2-5; TRBD1 or TRBD2 may be the D gene (6 bases each). V lost 7 bases to trimming and J lost 5 bases, with 17 bases between them. This CDR3 has 14 residues. Germline-derived CDR1 and CDR2 are ENHRY and SYGVKD.

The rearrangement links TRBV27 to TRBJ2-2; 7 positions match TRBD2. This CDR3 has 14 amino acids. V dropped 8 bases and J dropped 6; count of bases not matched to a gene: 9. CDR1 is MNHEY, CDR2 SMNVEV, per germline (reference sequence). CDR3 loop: CASSYLGGSGELFF. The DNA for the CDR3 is TGTGCCAGCTCTTACTTGGGGGGGTCCGGGGAGCTGTTTTTT.

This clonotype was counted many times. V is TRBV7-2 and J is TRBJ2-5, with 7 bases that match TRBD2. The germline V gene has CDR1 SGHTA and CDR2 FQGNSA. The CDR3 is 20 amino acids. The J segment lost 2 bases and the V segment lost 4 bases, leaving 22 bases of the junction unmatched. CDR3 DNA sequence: TGTGCCAGCAGCTCTTTGGGGAAGCGGGGTCGCTGGAGGGGACAAGAGACCCAGTACTTC. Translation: CASSSLGKRGRWRGQETQYF.

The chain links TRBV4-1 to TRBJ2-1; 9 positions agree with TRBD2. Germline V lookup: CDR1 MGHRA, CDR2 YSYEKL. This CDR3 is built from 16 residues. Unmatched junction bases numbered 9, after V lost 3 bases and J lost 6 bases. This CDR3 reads CASSHVLAGRINEQFF. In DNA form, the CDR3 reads TGCGCCAGCAGCCATGTCCTAGCGGGGCGGATCAATGAGCAGTTCTTC.

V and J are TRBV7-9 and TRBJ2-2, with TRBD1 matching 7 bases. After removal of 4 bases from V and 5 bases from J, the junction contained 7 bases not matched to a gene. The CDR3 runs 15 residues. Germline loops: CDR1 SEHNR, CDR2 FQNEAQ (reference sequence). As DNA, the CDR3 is TGTGCCAGCAGCTCTTCCGGGACAGAGACCGGGGAGCTGTTTTTT. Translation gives CASSSSGTETGELFF.

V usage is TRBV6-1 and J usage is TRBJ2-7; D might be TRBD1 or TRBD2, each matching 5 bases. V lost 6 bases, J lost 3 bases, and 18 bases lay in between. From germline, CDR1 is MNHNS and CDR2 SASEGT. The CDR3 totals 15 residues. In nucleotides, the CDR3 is TGTGCCAGCAGCTTAATAGGGCAGGGAGACTACGAGCAGTACGTC. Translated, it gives CASSLIGQGDYEQYV.

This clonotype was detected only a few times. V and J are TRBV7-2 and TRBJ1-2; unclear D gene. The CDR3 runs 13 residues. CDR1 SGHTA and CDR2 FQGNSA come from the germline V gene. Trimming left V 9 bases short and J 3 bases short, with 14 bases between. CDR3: CASQALKDYGYTF. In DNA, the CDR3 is TGTGCCAGTCAAGCCCTCAAGGACTATGGCTACACCTTC.